This entry describes one T cell receptor beta chain. Its antigen is unknown. The sample holds no much larger clone one base away, and base qualities are not on file. CDR1 SGHTA and CDR2 FQGTGA are derived from the germline V gene. The CDR3 covers 18 residues, taking in both the cysteine and the phenylalanine. Of the read, only the CDR3 DNA is kept; its 54 bases are in frame from base 1. V is pruned by 3 bases and J by 5 bases, leaving 11 bases of the junction without a gene match. Patients with a history of autoimmune disease or receiving systemic immunosuppression were excluded from the trial. Peripheral blood for TCR sequencing was drawn from every dose cohort at baseline, at cycle 4 day 1 and at cycle 7 day 1. Samples were obtained from an open-label, multicenter, first-in-human phase I dose-escalation trial of ivuxolimab. The trial enrolled adults with locally advanced or metastatic head and neck squamous cell, hepatocellular, melanoma or renal cell carcinoma. Before TCR sequencing, CD4+ T cells and CD8+ T cells from peripheral blood were sorted into separate populations.

This sample was taken from a study of OX40 agonist ivuxolimab in advanced cancers. For the wider study: Ivuxolimab was an agonistic, fully human IgG2 monoclonal antibody directed against OX40 (CD134), a costimulatory receptor. Intravenous ivuxolimab was administered to patients every 2 weeks at six dose levels: 0.01, 0.1, 0.3, 1.5, 3 and 10 mg/kg. Among the approximately 54 dose-escalation patients, about 20 had hepatocellular carcinoma, roughly 15 melanoma, 9 renal cell carcinoma and 9 head and neck cancer. In the dose-escalation cohort, 65% to 90% of patients were male, and the mean age was approximately 55 years, with a range of about 23 to 90. Prior anti-PD-1, anti-PD-L1 or anti-CTLA-4 therapy was permitted, and 40% to 50% of dose-escalation patients had received checkpoint inhibitors. Partial responses were achieved by three dose-escalation patients, of whom one had hepatocellular carcinoma and two had cutaneous melanoma. Peripheral TCRbeta sequencing aimed to test whether ivuxolimab altered TCR sequence diversity and caused clonal T-cell expansion. The paper describes the monotherapy dose-escalation part (N ≈ 50 patients) of the phase I trial of ivuxolimab.

To sequence the TCRbeta CDR3 region, genomic DNA was isolated from the sorted cells. The immunoSEQ Assay was used for sequencing of TCRbeta CDR3 regions. TCRdb obtained this table from immuneACCESS and retained in-frame rearrangements with V and J assigned. These tables miss some clones; where compared with another copy, unresolved V genes account for less than half of the shortfall, and the remainder is unexplained. The sample table holds approximately 48,000 clones, of which roughly three quarters were seen once. The ten biggest clones cover around 4% of the sample. Overall results and qualifications from the work: After ivuxolimab, CD8+ T cells had more expanded clones than CD4+ T cells on average. In the 0.1-3.0 mg/kg groups, partial responders were among the patients with the lowest normalized peripheral clonal expansion, particularly in CD8+ T cells. The antigen specificity of the peripheral T cells that underwent clonal expansion was not determined. Low levels of normalized T-cell clonal expansion were also seen in some nonresponding patients. Clonal expansion of both CD4+ and CD8+ blood T cells was observed from baseline to week 6 at doses 0.1 to 3.0 mg/kg.

The specimen was CD4+ or CD8+ T cells sorted from blood, collected in a trial of the OX40 agonist ivuxolimab. Rearrangement joined TRBV7-3 to TRBJ2-2; 11 of the junction bases match TRBD2. The TCR was taken from an adult with an advanced solid tumor such as melanoma, head and neck, liver or kidney cancer. The CDR3 has the sequence CASSFTGTSGGRTGELFF. The nucleotide sequence reads as follows: TGTGCCAGCAGCTTTACCGGGACTAGCGGAGGGAGGACCGGGGAGCTGTTTTTT.